This passage covers 9 T cell receptor beta chains from one sample sequenced in a study of molecular identifiers for immune sequencing clone quantification. TCRdb reanalysed the PCR reads using MiXCR and keeps one entry per CDR3 protein. The sample holds about 320,000 distinct CDR3 sequences, 24% seen once. What was sequenced was naive CD8+ T cells from blood, with Jurkat cell RNA spiked in. Subset of the sample: FACS-sorted CD8+CD4-CCR7+CD45RA+ naive T cells. The receptors derive from a human donor in good health. Some libraries in this study had Jurkat cell RNA spiked in.

This clonotype was counted many times. The CDR3 here is CASSPSLGTQWEQYF. The CDR3 region has the DNA TGTGCCAGCAGCCCTTCGTTGGGGACCCAGTGGGAGCAGTACTTC. This sequence joins TRBV7-2 and TRBJ2-7; D may correspond to TRBD1 or TRBD2 (5 bases each). Germline V gene data show CDR1 as SGHTA and CDR2 as FQGNSA. V shed 5 bases and J shed 7 bases, with 21 bases lying between them. The CDR3 runs to 15 residues.

In its sample, this clonotype was seen many times. The rearrangement links TRBV3-1 to TRBJ1-1; perhaps TRBD1 as D (6 bases). CDR1 LGHDT and CDR2 YNNKEL come from the germline V gene (reference sequence). This CDR3 is 15 amino acids long. V lost 2 bases and J 0 bases, leaving 10 bases between the germline ends. CDR3 DNA: TGTGCCAGCAGCCAACCGCAGGGGCTGAACACTGAAGCTTTCTTT. Its translation: CASSQPQGLNTEAFF.

This clonotype was seen just once. This may be a read error: a much more frequent sequence differs by one nucleotide. The chain employs TRBV10-3 and TRBJ2-7, with D uncertain. The CDR3 runs to 13 residues. Per the germline V gene, CDR1 is ENHRY and CDR2 is SYGVKD. V lost 2 bases, J lost 2 bases, and 7 bases lay in between. CDR3 loop: CAISEPTAYEQYF. The CDR3, as DNA: TGTGCCATCAGTGAGCCGACGGCCTACGAGCAGTACTTC.

This clonotype has a count of ten or more. The chain recombines TRBV11-2 with TRBJ2-3; TRBD2 agrees at 11 bases. Germline CDR1 reads SGHAT; CDR2 reads FQNNGV. CDR3 length: 14 residues. The junction had 7 bases not matched to a gene; V was cut back by 8 bases and J by 6 bases. The CDR3 region is CASSIAGGRDTQYF. The CDR3 DNA sequence: TGTGCCAGCTCCATAGCGGGGGGGCGCGATACGCAGTATTTT.

In its sample, this clonotype was seen many times. In nucleotides, the CDR3 is TGTGCCAGCAGCTTAGGTCTAGCGGGGGGGTACTCCTACAATGAGCAGTTCTTC. Protein product: CASSLGLAGGYSYNEQFF. The chain combines TRBV7-2 with TRBJ2-1; 12 nucleotides align to TRBD2. This CDR3 has 18 residues. Germline trimming cut 1 base from V and 0 bases from J; bases unmatched to any gene: 4. In germline, CDR1 is SGHTA, CDR2 FQGNSA.

This clonotype has ten or more counts. V gene TRBV4-3 combines with J gene TRBJ2-7; 7 bases map to TRBD1. Germline V gene lookup returns CDR1 LGHNA and CDR2 YSLEER. The ends lost 0 bases at V and 4 bases at J; junction bases unmatched: 3. This CDR3 has 14 residues. The CDR3 reads CASSQDGRGYEQYF. CDR3 nucleotides: TGCGCCAGCAGCCAAGACGGCAGGGGGTACGAGCAGTACTTC.

This clonotype was observed a few times. The V call is TRBV12-3 or TRBV12-4, the J call TRBJ2-5; D possibly corresponds to TRBD2 (5 bases). This CDR3 contains 15 residues. V lost 4 bases and J lost 2, with 14 bases in between. CDR3 in amino acids: CASSSMVDWQETQYF. The CDR3 nucleotides are TGTGCCAGCAGTTCCATGGTGGACTGGCAAGAGACCCAGTACTTC.

This clonotype was recorded at least ten times. This sequence joins TRBV28 and TRBJ2-7; TRBD2 matches 9 bases. This CDR3 comprises 14 residues. The ends lost 2 bases at V and 4 bases at J; junction bases unmatched: 3. Germline values: CDR1 MDHEN, CDR2 SYDVKM. CDR3 in amino acids: CASSLRLAGYEQYF. CDR3 DNA sequence: TGTGCCAGCAGTTTACGTCTAGCGGGGTACGAGCAGTACTTC.

The CDR3 protein is CSARDWDRVSYEQYF. The CDR3 coding sequence is TGCAGTGCTAGAGACTGGGACAGGGTCTCCTACGAGCAGTACTTC. The chain links TRBV20-1 to TRBJ2-7; 9 bases fit TRBD1. V was clipped by 0 bases and J by 0 bases; unmatched bases: 3. The length of the CDR3 is 15 residues. CDR1 and CDR2 from the germline V gene are DFQATT and SNEGSKA (reference sequence).